These 21 T cell receptor beta chains originate from one sample sequenced in a study of shared clonotypes between healthy human individuals. Assay: immunoSEQ multiplex PCR; the TCRdb copy retains only in-frame clones and omits some. The sample consists of 1.5 million to 2.5 million clones, approximately 95% of them appearing once. Naive CD8 cells lacked CD45RO, underwent positive selection for CCR7 and left out terminally differentiated effector memory CD45RA+ cells. Specimen: naive CD8+ T cells sorted from blood. The receptors originated from a man younger than 30 in good health.

V is TRBV5-1 and J is TRBJ1-5; D unresolved. V was shortened by 0 bases and J by 3 bases, with 4 bases between the two germline ends. Germline assignment: CDR1 SGHRS and CDR2 YFSETQ. The CDR3 is 13 amino acids. The CDR3 bases are TGCGCCAGCAGCTTGGGCGACAATCAGCCCCAGCATTTT. Translated, it gives CASSLGDNQPQHF.

This chain links TRBV5-5 with TRBJ2-7, with 10 bases fitting TRBD2. Germline V gene data show CDR1 as SGHKS and CDR2 as YYEKEE (reference sequence). The CDR3 runs 16 residues. Unmatched junction bases numbered 6, after V lost 3 bases and J lost 0 bases. The CDR3 loop is CASSSELAGFSYEQYF. The CDR3 DNA is TGTGCCAGCAGCTCAGAACTAGCGGGGTTCTCCTACGAGCAGTACTTC.

The chain carries TRBV4-1 and TRBJ1-4; the D is unclear. Trimming removed 1 base from V and 8 bases from J, with 14 bases in between. The germline gives CDR1 MGHRA, CDR2 YSYEKL. CDR3 length: 15 amino acids. The CDR3 region is CASSQGTADGEKLFF. CDR3 coding DNA: TGCGCCAGCAGCCAAGGGACCGCCGATGGGGAAAAACTGTTTTTT.

About this clone: Other DNA sequences of this sample code for an identical CDR3. This chain links TRBV6-5 with TRBJ1-1; no clear D. V shed 0 bases and J shed 2 bases, with 7 bases lying between them. From germline, CDR1 is MNHEY and CDR2 SVGAGI. The CDR3 runs to 14 residues. CDR3 sequence (DNA): TGTGCCAGCAGTTACTCCTCAGTTAACACTGAAGCTTTCTTT. It encodes CASSYSSVNTEAFF.

The chain recombines TRBV5-1 with TRBJ2-7; 13 bases map to TRBD2. This CDR3 region has 16 residues. Germline V gives CDR1 SGHRS, CDR2 YFSETQ. With V trimmed by 4 bases and J by 1 base, 5 bases remained unmatched. CDR3 region: CASSQGLAGTSYEQYF. In DNA form, the CDR3 reads TGCGCCAGCAGCCAGGGACTAGCGGGGACATCCTACGAGCAGTACTTC. The full variable domain, rest sourced from reference TRBV5-1 and TRBJ2-7, is KAGVTQTPRYLIKTRGQQVTLSCSPISGHRSVSWYQQTPGQGLQFLFEYFSETQRNKGNFPGRFSGRQFSNSRSEMNVSTLELGDSALYLCASSQGLAGTSYEQYFGPGTRLTVT.

V and J are TRBV6-5 and TRBJ1-1; D perhaps matches TRBD1 (5 bases). The CDR3 is 12 residues long. Germline values: CDR1 MNHEY, CDR2 SVGAGI. V lost 5 bases and J 10 bases, leaving 14 bases between the germline ends. For the CDR3, the DNA is TGTGCCAGCAGTCCCGGGGGATCGGGAGCTTTCTTT. Amino acid sequence: CASSPGGSGAFF.

The rearrangement joins TRBV5-6 to TRBJ2-1, with 7 bases aligning to TRBD1. Trimming removed 3 bases from V and 5 bases from J; junction bases left unmatched: 8. Germline V gene lookup returns CDR1 SGHDT and CDR2 YYEEEE. The CDR3 length is 15 residues. CDR3 protein: CASSSGGQLDNEQFF. The CDR3 nucleotides are TGTGCCAGCAGCTCAGGGGGACAGCTAGACAATGAGCAGTTCTTC.

V and J are TRBV28 and TRBJ1-1; tentative D call: TRBD1 (5 bases). CDR1 is MDHEN and CDR2 is SYDVKM in the germline V gene. The CDR3 covers 13 residues. V was shortened by 8 bases and J by 2 bases, with 12 bases between the two germline ends. The CDR3 protein is CASVPRGNTEAFF. The CDR3 DNA is TGTGCCAGCGTACCGAGGGGCAACACTGAAGCTTTCTTT.

This clone is a singleton in its sample. The chain employs TRBV5-8 and TRBJ2-3; D gene ambiguous. The V gene lost 0 bases and the J gene lost 6 bases, with 8 bases spanning the gap. The length of the CDR3 is 13 residues. The germline V gene has CDR1 SGHTS and CDR2 YDEGEE. The CDR3 is CASSLDGEDTQYF. The CDR3 coding sequence is TGTGCCAGCAGCTTGGATGGAGAGGATACGCAGTATTTT.

This clone was detected only once. V gene TRBV7-9 combines with J gene TRBJ2-7; a weak D match, TRBD1 (6 bases). Trimming took off 6 bases at V and 5 bases at J, with 17 bases between the two ends. Germline assignment: CDR1 SEHNR and CDR2 FQNEAQ (reference sequence). The CDR3 totals 14 residues. The CDR3 bases are TGTGCCAGCAGTTCAAAGGAAGGGGGTAACGAGCAGTACTTC. Translation gives CASSSKEGGNEQYF. The whole variable domain, filled in from reference TRBV7-9 and TRBJ2-7, reads DTGVSQNPRHKITKRGQNVTFRCDPISEHNRLYWYRQTLGQGPEFLTYFQNEAQLEKSRLLSDRFSAERPKGSFSTLEIQRTEQGDSAMYLCASSSKEGGNEQYFGPGTRLTVT.

The rearrangement joins TRBV29-1 to TRBJ1-3; no clear D gene. The CDR3 has 16 amino acids. Germline V gene sequence: CDR1 SQVTM, CDR2 ANQGSEA. V was trimmed by 0 bases and J by 0 bases, leaving 12 bases between them. In DNA form, the CDR3 reads TGCAGCGTTGAAGACAGCGGGTTGGGCTCTGGAAACACCATATATTTT. The encoded protein is CSVEDSGLGSGNTIYF.

CDR3 in amino acids: CASSLATLGLAGVEQFF. In DNA form, the CDR3 reads TGTGCCAGCAGCTTAGCCACCCTGGGACTAGCGGGGGTTGAGCAGTTCTTC. The V gene is TRBV7-9, the J gene TRBJ2-1, with 14 bases matching TRBD2. Germline CDR1 is SEHNR and CDR2 is FQNEAQ (reference sequence). V trimming: 0 bases; J trimming: 9 bases; junction bases outside the gene matches: 7. There are 17 residues in the CDR3.

This chain connects TRBV9 to TRBJ2-7; D is perhaps TRBD2 (6 bases). This CDR3 region has 14 residues. CDR1 and CDR2 from the germline V gene are SGDLS and YYNGEE. V was clipped by 0 bases and J by 9 bases, with 16 bases between them. CDR3: CASSVGGAVEGQYF. The CDR3 DNA reads TGTGCCAGCAGCGTAGGGGGAGCTGTGGAGGGGCAGTACTTC.

As to this clone: The junction departs from the called germline gene at one end, perhaps through a read error. V and J are TRBV30 and TRBJ2-7; weak D call: TRBD1 (5 bases). CDR3 size: 15 residues. Looked up from germline, CDR1 is GTSNPN and CDR2 is SVGIG (reference sequence). The CDR3: CAWSVSDSPSDEQYF. In nucleotides, the CDR3 is TGTGCCTGGAGTGTTTCAGACAGCCCCTCCGACGAGCAGTACTTC.

The V call is TRBV11-2, the J call TRBJ2-7, with 9 positions matching TRBD1. The V segment lost 4 bases and the J segment 2 bases; nucleotides outside the gene matches: 9. Germline V CDR1 and CDR2: SGHAT, FQNNGV. CDR3 size: 16 residues. CDR3 loop: CASSYFSGTGTYEQYF. The DNA for the CDR3 is TGTGCCAGCAGCTATTTTTCCGGGACAGGGACCTACGAGCAGTACTTC.

V usage is TRBV27 and J usage is TRBJ2-7; D remains ambiguous. Trimming took off 6 bases at V and 0 bases at J, with 9 bases between the two ends. From germline, CDR1 is MNHEY and CDR2 SMNVEV (reference sequence). This CDR3 comprises 13 residues. This CDR3 reads CASSISSSYEQYF. The DNA for the CDR3 is TGTGCCAGCAGCATCTCGAGCTCCTACGAGCAGTACTTC.

This clone appeared once. CDR3 nucleotide sequence: TGTGCCAGCAGCGTCGGTTGGGGGCAGCCCCAGCATTTT. This encodes CASSVGWGQPQHF. This chain connects TRBV7-8 to TRBJ1-5; weak D call: TRBD1 (5 bases). The V end was cut by 5 bases, the J end by 7 bases, with 12 bases between. Germline-derived CDR1 and CDR2 are SGHVS and FQNEAQ. The CDR3 spans 13 residues.

The chain couples TRBV19 to TRBJ1-1; D is uncertain. Germline V lookup: CDR1 LNHDA, CDR2 SQIVND (reference sequence). The V end was cut by 0 bases, the J end by 0 bases, with 14 bases between. The CDR3 loop spans 17 amino acids. The CDR3 sequence: CASSIEPVVRMNTEAFF. For the CDR3, the DNA is TGTGCCAGTAGTATAGAGCCAGTCGTACGCATGAACACTGAAGCTTTCTTT.

J is TRBJ2-3 and V is TRBV5-4; the D gene is possibly TRBD2 (6 bases). Between the trimmed V and J ends, which lost 0 bases and 2 bases, there was a span of 10 bases. Per germline, CDR1 SGHNT and CDR2 YYREEE (reference sequence). The CDR3 totals 15 residues. CDR3 in DNA: TGTGCCAGCAGCTTGGGCGGGGCCACCACAGATACGCAGTATTTT. Translated, it gives CASSLGGATTDTQYF.

The chain combines TRBV27 with TRBJ2-2, with TRBD2 identical over 7 bases. This CDR3 has 13 amino acids. The germline CDR1 and CDR2 sequences are MNHEY and SMNVEV (reference sequence). J lost 5 bases, V lost 5 bases, and 2 bases had no gene match. The CDR3 here is CASSTGGTGELFF. The CDR3 DNA reads TGTGCCAGCAGTACGGGAGGTACCGGGGAGCTGTTTTTT.

The rearrangement uses TRBV25-1 and TRBJ2-1; D is perhaps TRBD2 (6 bases). Germline V gives CDR1 MGHDK, CDR2 SYGVNS. The CDR3 has 14 residues. Trimming left V 10 bases short and J 5 bases short, with 18 bases between. The CDR3 here is CATQPGTPNNEQFF. As DNA, the CDR3 is TGTGCCACCCAACCGGGGACTCCCAACAATGAGCAGTTCTTC.